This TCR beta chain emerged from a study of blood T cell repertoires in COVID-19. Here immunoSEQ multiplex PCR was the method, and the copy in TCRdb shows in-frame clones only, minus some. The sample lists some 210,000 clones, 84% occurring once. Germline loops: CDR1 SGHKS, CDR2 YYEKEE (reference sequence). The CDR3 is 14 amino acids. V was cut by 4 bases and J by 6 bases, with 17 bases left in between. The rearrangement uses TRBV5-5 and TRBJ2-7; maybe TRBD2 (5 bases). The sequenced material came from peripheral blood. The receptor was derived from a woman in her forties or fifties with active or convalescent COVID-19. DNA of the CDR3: TGTGCCAGCAGCCCTGGCGACGGGGTGCGCGAGCAGTACTTC. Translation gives CASSPGDGVREQYF.